This TCR beta chain was sequenced for a study of T-cell memory formation after mild COVID-19. Study-wide context: Among the donors, TCR clusters were largely specific to each donor. Study-level points and caveats: Mostly located in CM and EM were contracting CD4+ clones, with contracting CD8+ clones located in EMRA.

One entry per CDR3 protein, called by TCRdb with MiXCR from the 5' RACE reads. The table has around 200,000 distinct CDR3 sequences, around 27% seen once. Worth noting for this clonotype: Antigen specificity is unknown.

The length of the CDR3 is 16 residues. CDR1 SGHDT and CDR2 YYEEEE come from the germline V gene. V was clipped by 0 bases and J by 4 bases; unmatched bases: 5. The TCR was taken from an adult woman who had mild COVID-19 (a few samples of this study predate the infection). Cell type and time point are not known. The sequencing sample was made of PBMCs or a T cell subset sorted from them (not recorded which). The rearrangement links TRBV5-6 to TRBJ2-2, with 8 nucleotides matching TRBD1. CDR3 amino acids: CASSLDRGATTGELFF. CDR3 sequence (DNA): TGTGCCAGCAGCTTGGACAGGGGGGCTACCACCGGGGAGCTGTTTTTT.